This T cell receptor beta chain originates from a study of technical replicates of blood from a few donors. This table comes from immunoSEQ multiplex PCR, and its TCRdb copy is limited to in-frame clones, with some not included. This repertoire shows under 85,000 clones, approximately 94% found once; its top ten account for around 0.26%. CDR1 is MNHEY, CDR2 SVGAGI, per germline. The CDR3 totals 13 residues. V was trimmed by 5 bases and J by 7 bases, leaving 14 bases between them. Sequencing was carried out using T cells isolated from PBMCs. The clonotype was recovered from a human donor in good health. The V call is TRBV6-5, the J call TRBJ1-2, with a tentative D call TRBD1 (5 bases). The CDR3 DNA reads as TGTGCCAGCAGTCAAGACGTTCAGGGTGGCTACACCTTC. Translating it yields CASSQDVQGGYTF.